The 22 T cell receptor beta chains reported below all come from one sample, sequenced in a study of shared clonotypes between healthy human individuals. Here immunoSEQ multiplex PCR was the method, and the copy in TCRdb shows in-frame clones only, minus some. The top ten clones hold 1.5% to 2% of a sample with 550,000 to 850,000 clones, roughly 70% of them seen once. Input material: memory CD4+ T cells sorted from blood. The subset here: CD45RA-negative fraction. These receptors all stem from a woman aged 30 to 39 in good health.

The chain uses TRBV6-5 and TRBJ2-1; 8 bases agree with TRBD1. The V and J ends lost 0 bases and 4 bases, in that order; junction bases with no gene match: 2. Germline CDR1 MNHEY, CDR2 SVGAGI. The CDR3 length is 15 residues. The CDR3 sequence is CASSYSGQEYNEQFF. The CDR3 bases are TGTGCCAGCAGTTACTCGGGACAGGAGTACAATGAGCAGTTCTTC.

This chain connects TRBV19 to TRBJ2-7; TRBD1 matches 8 bases. The CDR3 runs to 14 residues. Unmatched junction bases numbered 5, after V lost 5 bases and J lost 2 bases. Germline V gene data show CDR1 as LNHDA and CDR2 as SQIVND (reference sequence). CDR3 region: CASSGGQATYEQYF. CDR3 nucleotide sequence: TGTGCCAGTAGTGGGGGACAGGCTACCTACGAGCAGTACTTC.

This clone was detected only a few times. The chain carries TRBV5-1 and TRBJ1-5; TRBD1 is a possible D gene (5 bases). The CDR3 has 15 residues. Trimming shortened V by 3 bases and J by 1 base, and 11 bases separated the two germline ends. Germline V gives CDR1 SGHRS, CDR2 YFSETQ. The CDR3 sequence is CASSWDGESNQPQHF. CDR3 in DNA: TGCGCCAGCAGCTGGGACGGGGAGAGCAATCAGCCCCAGCATTTT.

In regard to this clone: This same CDR3 is encoded by further DNA sequences in the sample. This chain connects TRBV11-2 to TRBJ2-7; 7 bases are a match to TRBD2. This CDR3 spans 13 amino acids. V shed 5 bases, J shed 7 bases, and the junction held 8 bases outside the gene matches. Germline CDR1 is SGHAT and CDR2 is FQNNGV. The CDR3 DNA reads as TGTGCCAGCAGCCCACAGGTGGGAGGGGAGCAGTACTTC. Amino acids: CASSPQVGGEQYF. Variable domain in full (rest from reference TRBV11-2 and TRBJ2-7): EAGVAQSPRYKIIEKRQSVAFWCNPISGHATLYWYQQILGQGPKLLIQFQNNGVVDDSQLPKDRFSAERLKGVDSTLKIQPAKLEDSAVYLCASSPQVGGEQYFGPGTRLTVT.

About this clone itself: The sample holds other DNA sequences that translate to the same CDR3. The CDR3 here is CASRRGSTDTQYF. CDR3 nucleotides: TGTGCCAGCCGCCGGGGGAGCACAGATACGCAGTATTTT. The genes are TRBV27 and TRBJ2-3; perhaps TRBD2 as D (6 bases). CDR1 MNHEY and CDR2 SMNVEV come from the germline V gene (reference sequence). The CDR3 has 13 residues. The V end lost 8 bases, the J end lost 0 bases, and 9 bases lay between the germline ends.

Concerning this clone itself: Other DNA sequences within the sample encode an identical CDR3. V is TRBV5-1 and J is TRBJ2-6; TRBD2 might be the D (5 bases). The V and J ends lost 0 bases and 2 bases respectively, with 6 bases between them. Germline V CDR1 and CDR2: SGHRS, YFSETQ. There are 15 residues in the CDR3. CDR3 in amino acids: CASSLAGTGANVLTF. The CDR3 DNA reads as TGCGCCAGCAGCTTGGCGGGGACTGGGGCCAACGTCCTGACTTTC.

The chain recombines TRBV28 with TRBJ2-7; 11 bases map to TRBD2. The CDR3 consists of 14 residues. From germline, CDR1 is MDHEN and CDR2 SYDVKM. The trim removed 3 bases at V and 6 bases at J, leaving 4 bases unmatched. The CDR3 DNA reads as TGTGCCAGCAGTTTGCCCGGGACTAGCGGCGAGCAGTACTTC. It is translated as CASSLPGTSGEQYF.

The genes are TRBV7-2 and TRBJ2-1; D gene unclear. V was pared by 2 bases and J by 8 bases, with 10 bases between. The length of the CDR3 is 13 residues. Germline CDR1 reads SGHTA; CDR2 reads FQGNSA. The CDR3 DNA reads as TGTGCCAGCAGCTTAACGGAGATTCATGAGCAGTTCTTC. Amino acid sequence: CASSLTEIHEQFF.

The chain recombines TRBV7-2 with TRBJ2-7, with 13 bases aligning to TRBD2. With V trimmed by 5 bases and J by 6 bases, 4 bases remained unmatched. Germline lookup yields CDR1 SGHTA and CDR2 FQGNSA. The length of the CDR3 is 14 residues. CDR3 loop: CASSRTSGRSEQYF. CDR3 DNA: TGTGCCAGCAGCCGGACTAGCGGGAGATCCGAGCAGTACTTC.

Remarks on this clone: The same CDR3 also results from other DNA sequences found in this sample. The chain joins TRBV9 to TRBJ2-5; D remains ambiguous. The CDR3 is 12 residues long. The V end was cut by 0 bases, the J end by 4 bases, with 4 bases between. The germline gives CDR1 SGDLS, CDR2 YYNGEE. The CDR3 spells CASSVGGETQYF. The CDR3, as DNA: TGTGCCAGCAGCGTAGGGGGAGAGACCCAGTACTTC.

The gene calls are TRBV6-5 and TRBJ2-7; TRBD1 aligns across 8 bases. J lost 1 base, V lost 6 bases, and 5 bases had no gene match. Germline-derived CDR1 and CDR2 are MNHEY and SVGAGI. The CDR3 is made up of 14 amino acids. CDR3 nucleotides: TGTGCCAGCAGATCCGGGACAGGTTCCTACGAGCAGTACTTC. This encodes CASRSGTGSYEQYF.

The chain combines TRBV7-9 with TRBJ1-1; no reliable D call. CDR3 length equals 15 residues. Germline V lookup: CDR1 SEHNR, CDR2 FQNEAQ (reference sequence). V gave up 0 bases and J gave up 0 bases, with 8 bases separating them. CDR3 loop: CASSLAADMNTEAFF. CDR3 nucleotides: TGTGCCAGCAGCTTAGCCGCAGATATGAACACTGAAGCTTTCTTT. Filled out from reference TRBV7-9 and TRBJ1-1, the complete variable domain reads DTGVSQNPRHKITKRGQNVTFRCDPISEHNRLYWYRQTLGQGPEFLTYFQNEAQLEKSRLLSDRFSAERPKGSFSTLEIQRTEQGDSAMYLCASSLAADMNTEAFFGQGTRLTVV.

The chain combines TRBV5-1 with TRBJ2-3, with TRBD1 matching over 9 bases. V lost 2 bases to trimming and J lost 1 base; unmatched junction nucleotides: 5. This CDR3 contains 16 residues. CDR1 and CDR2 (germline): SGHRS, YFSETQ. CDR3: CASSLGDRVGTDTQYF. The CDR3 bases are TGCGCCAGCAGCTTAGGGGACAGGGTCGGCACAGATACGCAGTATTTT.

This chain joins TRBV19 and TRBJ1-1, with a possible D match to TRBD1 (5 bases). The germline V gene encodes CDR1 LNHDA and CDR2 SQIVND (reference sequence). Trimming left V 6 bases short and J 0 bases short, with 14 bases between. The CDR3 covers 15 residues. In DNA, the CDR3 is TGTGCCAGTAGACCTAGGGACGGCATGAACACTGAAGCTTTCTTT. Translating gives CASRPRDGMNTEAFF.

This clone has just one count. This sequence joins TRBV28 and TRBJ2-1; D may be TRBD2 (6 bases). The germline V gene encodes CDR1 MDHEN and CDR2 SYDVKM. Deletions cut 7 bases from V and 4 bases from J, with 11 bases between. CDR3 length: 13 residues. Written as DNA, the CDR3 is TGTGCCAGCAACTCGGGACTTTACAATGAGCAGTTCTTC. It yields the protein CASNSGLYNEQFF. Together with reference TRBV28 and TRBJ2-1, the CDR3 gives the full variable domain: DVKVTQSSRYLVKRTGEKVFLECVQDMDHENMFWYRQDPGLGLRLIYFSYDVKMKEKGDIPEGYSVSREKKERFSLILESASTNQTSMYLCASNSGLYNEQFFGPGTRLTVL.

This chain connects TRBV10-2 to TRBJ2-7; TRBD2 agrees at 10 bases. Germline V gives CDR1 WSHSY, CDR2 SAAADI. The CDR3 runs 17 residues. V gave up 3 bases and J gave up 0 bases; unmatched junction bases: 8. The CDR3 DNA reads TGCGCCAGCAGTGAACAAAGGACTAGCGGAAGCTCCTACGAGCAGTACTTC. This encodes CASSEQRTSGSSYEQYF.

Written as DNA, the CDR3 is TGTGCCAGCAGCTTAGTTCCAGCGGGAGTGGCCGGGGAGCTGTTTTTT. Encoded protein: CASSLVPAGVAGELFF. The chain uses TRBV11-2 and TRBJ2-2; 8 bases align to TRBD2. This CDR3 region has 16 residues. Germline trimming cut 1 base from V and 6 bases from J; bases unmatched to any gene: 7. CDR1 SGHAT and CDR2 FQNNGV come from the germline V gene. The whole variable domain, remainder taken from reference TRBV11-2 and TRBJ2-2, is EAGVAQSPRYKIIEKRQSVAFWCNPISGHATLYWYQQILGQGPKLLIQFQNNGVVDDSQLPKDRFSAERLKGVDSTLKIQPAKLEDSAVYLCASSLVPAGVAGELFFGEGSRLTVL.

The rearrangement joins TRBV4-1 to TRBJ2-1; D call uncertain. The CDR3 extends over 16 amino acids. With 4 bases removed from V and 0 bases from J, the gap between germline ends came to 13 bases. Germline CDR1 is MGHRA and CDR2 is YSYEKL. The CDR3 reads CASSPPASSSYNEQFF. The DNA for the CDR3 is TGCGCCAGCAGCCCCCCTGCGAGCAGCTCCTACAATGAGCAGTTCTTC.

The gene calls are TRBV11-3 and TRBJ2-1; a possible D gene is TRBD2 (5 bases). The V gene's germline CDR1 is SGHNT and CDR2 YENEEA. Trimming took off 5 bases at V and 5 bases at J, with 16 bases between the two ends. This CDR3 comprises 15 residues. The CDR3 nucleotides read TGTGCCAGCAGCACCGGGCGGGTAAGGGACAATGAGCAGTTCTTC. Amino acid sequence: CASSTGRVRDNEQFF.

This chain uses TRBV27 with TRBJ1-5; TRBD1 might be the D (6 bases). This CDR3 spans 13 amino acids. CDR1 and CDR2 from the germline V gene are MNHEY and SMNVEV (reference sequence). V was trimmed by 6 bases and J by 2 bases, leaving 8 bases between them. In DNA, the CDR3 is TGTGCCAGCAGGGACAGCCGCAATCAGCCCCAGCATTTT. It translates to CASRDSRNQPQHF.

The rearrangement links TRBV25-1 to TRBJ2-3, with a possible D match to TRBD2 (7 bases). V was pared by 4 bases and J by 2 bases, with 13 bases between. Per the germline V gene, CDR1 is MGHDK and CDR2 is SYGVNS. The CDR3 sequence is 15 residues long. Here the CDR3 reads CASSAAGDYTDTQYF. DNA of the CDR3: TGTGCCAGCAGTGCGGCAGGGGACTACACAGATACGCAGTATTTT.

V is TRBV28 and J is TRBJ2-2; TRBD2 aligns across 9 bases. The germline CDR1 and CDR2 sequences are MDHEN and SYDVKM. The CDR3 has 16 amino acids. Germline trimming cut 2 bases from V and 4 bases from J; bases unmatched to any gene: 5. Written as DNA, the CDR3 is TGTGCCAGCAGTTTAAGCCTAGCGGGAAGCACCGGGGAGCTGTTTTTT. Translating it yields CASSLSLAGSTGELFF. The entire variable domain, with the rest obtained from reference TRBV28 and TRBJ2-2, is as follows: DVKVTQSSRYLVKRTGEKVFLECVQDMDHENMFWYRQDPGLGLRLIYFSYDVKMKEKGDIPEGYSVSREKKERFSLILESASTNQTSMYLCASSLSLAGSTGELFFGEGSRLTVL.